These T cell receptor beta chains were read from a single sample in a study of CD8+CD57+ T cells in acquired aplastic anemia. TCRdb analysed the reads with MiXCR anew, one entry per CDR3 protein. The sample consists of about 290,000 distinct CDR3 sequences, roughly 59% of them appearing once. The sample consisted of sorted CD4+, CD8+, or CD8+CD57+ T cells (not recorded which) from PBMCs. Receptor source: a human donor with aplastic anemia. CDR3s leave out the opening cysteine and the closing phenylalanine or tryptophan. A D gene is named only where the DNA matches it firmly.

NA,TRBV29-1,SVLRTDNEQF
NA,TRBV29-1,SVRRVQETQY
NA,TRBV7-9,ASSAEGRGRNSPLH
TRBD2,TRBV2,ASRSLAGDEQF
NA,TRBV11-2,ASSSWPQY
TRBD2,TRBV2,ASSEGLAGVGEQY
TRBD1,TRBV5-1,ASSWGTGFGSPLHLGNGELF
NA,TRBV10-1,ASSEDEGYAGNTIY
TRBD1,TRBV19,ASSETGGTPEAF
NA,TRBV5-1,ASSLVGQGSSPLH
NA,TRBV24-1,ATSDWTDTDTQY
NA,TRBV7-3,ASSLEPMNTEAF
NA,TRBV19,ASISPPDTEAF
NA,TRBV2,ASIRRNQETQY
NA,TRBV15,ATSRDRGEQF
TRBD1,TRBV5-1,ASSSGIGQGPNYNEQF